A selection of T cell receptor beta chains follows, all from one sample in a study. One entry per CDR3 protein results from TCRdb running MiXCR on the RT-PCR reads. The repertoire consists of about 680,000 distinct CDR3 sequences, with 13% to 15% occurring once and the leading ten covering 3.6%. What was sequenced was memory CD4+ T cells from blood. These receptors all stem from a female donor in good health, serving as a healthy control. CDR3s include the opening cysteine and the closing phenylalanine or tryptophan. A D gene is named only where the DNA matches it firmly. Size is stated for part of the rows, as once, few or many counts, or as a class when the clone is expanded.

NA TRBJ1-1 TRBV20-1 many TGCAGTGCGCTAGGGCCTAACACTGAAGCTTTCTTT CSALGPNTEAFF
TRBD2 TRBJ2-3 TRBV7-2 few TGTGCCAGCAGCTTAGGAGCGGGCGGGAGGAGGACAGATACGCAGTATTTT CASSLGAGGRRTDTQYF
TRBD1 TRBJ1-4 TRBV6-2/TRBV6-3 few TGTGCCAGCAGCCTTGTTCAAGGGACAGGGGCTAATGAAAAACTGTTTTTT CASSLVQGTGANEKLFF
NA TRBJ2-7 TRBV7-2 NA TGTGCCAGCAGATACGACCTTTGGGGGGAATCCTACGAGCAGTACTTC CASRYDLWGESYEQYF
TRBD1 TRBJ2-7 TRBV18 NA TGTGCCAGCTCACCAGAACAGGGGGCCATCTACGAGCAGTACTTC CASSPEQGAIYEQYF
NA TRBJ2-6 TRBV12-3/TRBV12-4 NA TGTGCCAGCAGAGTCCGGTCGGTTGGGGCCAACGTCCTGACTTTC CASRVRSVGANVLTF
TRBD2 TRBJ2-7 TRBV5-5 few TGTGCCAGCAGCACGGGACTAGCGGTTTCCTACGAGCAGTACTTC CASSTGLAVSYEQYF
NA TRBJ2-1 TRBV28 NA TGTGCCAGCAGAGCGGGACAGCCAGGCAATGAGCAGTTCTTC CASRAGQPGNEQFF
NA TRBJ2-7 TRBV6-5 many TGTGCTGCCGGGGCTAGTCCGGGGTACTTC CAAGASPGYF
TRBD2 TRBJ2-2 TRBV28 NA TGTGCCAGCAGCCGAAGACCGGGACTAGCGGGAGGTCGGACCGGGGAGCTGTTTTTT CASSRRPGLAGGRTGELFF
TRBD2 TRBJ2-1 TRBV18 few TGTGCCAGCCCCCCCCCTACACTAGCGGGGATATTCTTC CASPPPTLAGIFF
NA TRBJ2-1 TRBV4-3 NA TGCGCCAGCAGCCAAGATTTAGCCCCCTACTACAATGAGCAGTTCTTC CASSQDLAPYYNEQFF
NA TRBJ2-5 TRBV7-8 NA TGTGCCAGCAGCCCGAGGAGCGACTATGGGGAGACCCAGTACTTC CASSPRSDYGETQYF
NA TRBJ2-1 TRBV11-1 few TGTGCCAGCAGCTTGGACCCTACAGGCACCTCCTACAATGAGCAGTTCTTC CASSLDPTGTSYNEQFF
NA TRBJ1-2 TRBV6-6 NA TGTGCCAGCAGTTACGAGGCAGGGACTAACTATGGCTACACCTTC CASSYEAGTNYGYTF
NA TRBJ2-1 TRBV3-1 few TGTGCCAGCAGCCAATATCAGGGCAATGAGCAGTTCTTC CASSQYQGNEQFF
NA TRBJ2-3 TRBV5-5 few TGTGCCAGCAGCCCACGACCCCTGAACACAGATACGCAGTATTTT CASSPRPLNTDTQYF
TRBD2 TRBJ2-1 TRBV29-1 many TGCAGCGTCGGGACTAGCGGGAGGTCTGAGCAGTTCTTC CSVGTSGRSEQFF
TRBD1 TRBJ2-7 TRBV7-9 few TGTGCCAGCAGCCGAATCTATTGGACAGGGGGCTACGAGCAGTACTTC CASSRIYWTGGYEQYF
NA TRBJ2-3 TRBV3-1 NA TGTGCCAGCAGCCAAGCTCTTGTAGCAGCAGATACGCAGTATTTT CASSQALVAADTQYF
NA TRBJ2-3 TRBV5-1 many TGCGCCAGCAGCTTGGATGGAGGGACAGATACGCAGTATTTT CASSLDGGTDTQYF
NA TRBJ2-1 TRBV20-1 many TGCAGTGCTACCTACAATGAGCAGTTCTTC CSATYNEQFF
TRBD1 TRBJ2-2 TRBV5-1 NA TGCGCCAGCAGCTCGGAACAGGGGGCGGCCGGGGAGCTGTTTTTT CASSSEQGAAGELFF
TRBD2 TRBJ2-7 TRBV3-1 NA TGTGCCAGCAGCCAAGATCGGAGCGGGAGAGGGTACGAGCAGTACTTC CASSQDRSGRGYEQYF
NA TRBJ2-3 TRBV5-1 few TGCGCCAGCAGCTTGGGGTCCCACGCAGATACGCAGTATTTT CASSLGSHADTQYF
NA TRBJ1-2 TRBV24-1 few TGTGCCACCAGTGATTTTGCCTATGGCTACACCTTC CATSDFAYGYTF
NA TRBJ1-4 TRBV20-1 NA TGCAGTGCTAGACAGATTAATGAAAACCTGTTTTTT CSARQINENLFF
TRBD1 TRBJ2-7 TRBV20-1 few TGCAGTGCGGGCGGTAGAGGACAGGGATCCTACGAGCAGTACTTC CSAGGRGQGSYEQYF
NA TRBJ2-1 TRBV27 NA TGTGCCAGCAGCCCCCGTCCACGTCGGGCCAATGAGCAGTTCTTC CASSPRPRRANEQFF
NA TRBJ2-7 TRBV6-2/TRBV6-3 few TGTGCCAGCAGCCCCTACGGAATGACAACGTACGAGCAGTACTTC CASSPYGMTTYEQYF
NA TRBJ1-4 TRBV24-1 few TGTGCCACCAGTGGCGTTGGCGGGACAAGTGAAAAACTGTTTTTT CATSGVGGTSEKLFF
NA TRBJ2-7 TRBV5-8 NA TGTGCCAGCAGCTTGGAACAGGTAAACTACGAGCAGTACTTC CASSLEQVNYEQYF
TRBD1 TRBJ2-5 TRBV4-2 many TGTGCCAGCAGCCAAGACTTACAGGGGGCATGGGAGACCCAGTACTTC CASSQDLQGAWETQYF
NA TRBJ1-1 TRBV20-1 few TGCAGTGCTTTGACAGGACTCTCCGTCACTGAAGCTTTCTTT CSALTGLSVTEAFF
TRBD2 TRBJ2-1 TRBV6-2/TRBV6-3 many TGTGCCAGCAGTTACTCGACGGCTAGCGGTCTCTCCTACAATGAGCAGTTCTTC CASSYSTASGLSYNEQFF
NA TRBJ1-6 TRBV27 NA TGTGCCAGCAGCCGGGATCCGCAGGGGTGGAATTCACCCCTCCACTTT CASSRDPQGWNSPLHF